The clone carrying this T cell receptor beta chain was picked up a small number of times. The antigen remains undetermined. This sample was included in a study of cytomegalovirus exposure and HLA in healthy donors. Findings and limits, study-wide: In all likelihood, a cluster of highly shared sequence variants was a sequencing artifact.

The primer mix had 60 Vbeta and 13 Jbeta primers. TCRdb's copy holds only in-frame clones and misses some; the assay was immunoSEQ multiplex PCR. The table records 85,000 to 130,000 clones, roughly two thirds of them present only once. This CDR3 contains 15 residues. Trimming removed 4 bases at V and 4 bases at J, with 13 bases between. The germline V gene has CDR1 SNHLY and CDR2 FYNNEI. Sequencing used PBMCs. The chain is built from TRBV2 and TRBJ2-2, with a possible D match to TRBD1 (6 bases). This clonotype was obtained from a female donor in good health and CMV-seronegative. The CDR3 DNA is TGTGCCAGCAGTGTTCGGACAGCCCTCACCGGGGAGCTGTTTTTT. Its protein is CASSVRTALTGELFF. The full variable domain, in which reference TRBV2 and TRBJ2-2 provide the parts outside the CDR3, is EPEVTQTPSHQVTQMGQEVILRCVPISNHLYFYWYRQILGQKVEFLVSFYNNEISEKSEIFDDQFSVERPDGSNFTLKIRSTKLEDSAMYFCASSVRTALTGELFFGEGSRLTVL.